This T cell receptor beta chain was documented in a study of response to subunit inactivated influenza vaccine. General study points: Researchers suggested that each seasonal influenza vaccination recruits few new T cells.

The germline V gene has CDR1 LGHNA and CDR2 YSLEER. With 0 bases clipped from V and 6 bases from J, the junction kept 6 bases outside the gene matches. This CDR3 has 15 amino acids. There are a few counts of this clonotype. Its target is not known. TCRdb re-derived calls from the RT-PCR reads in MiXCR, one entry per CDR3 protein. Of about 780,000 distinct CDR3 sequences detected, about 18% appear once; the ten largest clones hold 11%. The material sequenced was PBMCs from blood, taken around 5 days after vaccination. The clonotype was recovered from a man in his fifties or sixties who received an inactivated influenza vaccine. This chain joins TRBV4-3 and TRBJ2-5, with 8 bases fitting TRBD2. The CDR3 loop is CASSQDWREVQTQYF. CDR3 DNA: TGCGCCAGCAGCCAAGATTGGCGGGAGGTGCAGACCCAGTACTTC.